These 19 T cell receptor beta chains share one sample of origin, sequenced in a study of blood T cell repertoires in COVID-19. The protocol was immunoSEQ multiplex PCR, while the TCRdb copy is restricted to in-frame clones and leaves out a portion. The sample lists 99,000 or so clones, 80% to 85% occurring once. Sequencing was done on a sample of peripheral blood. The source of these receptors is a man aged 65 to 85 with active or convalescent COVID-19.

V and J are TRBV28 and TRBJ2-1, with TRBD2 as a possible D gene (5 bases). V lost 8 bases, J lost 9 bases, and 11 bases lay in between. From germline, CDR1 is MDHEN and CDR2 SYDVKM. The CDR3 consists of 11 residues. The CDR3 coding sequence is TGTGCCAGCCCGAGGGTAGGTGAGCAGTTCTTC. This gives the protein CASPRVGEQFF.

The genes are TRBV7-3 and TRBJ2-3; tentatively, D is TRBD1 (5 bases). The CDR3 is 15 amino acids. Germline values: CDR1 SGHTA, CDR2 FQGTGA. Trimming pared 0 bases from V and 0 bases from J, leaving 7 bases between. The CDR3 reads CASSLTGRSTDTQYF. The CDR3 coding sequence is TGTGCCAGCAGCTTAACGGGGCGGAGCACAGATACGCAGTATTTT.

This clone was seen a few times. This chain uses TRBV6-6 with TRBJ2-7; 7 bases are shared with TRBD2. After removal of 1 base from V and 5 bases from J, the junction contained 8 bases not matched to a gene. CDR1 and CDR2 (germline): MNHNY, SVGAGI (reference sequence). This CDR3 is 15 amino acids long. The CDR3 sequence is CASSYLWEGGDEQYF. The CDR3 DNA sequence: TGTGCCAGCAGTTACTTGTGGGAGGGAGGCGACGAGCAGTACTTC.

The rearrangement joins TRBV5-1 to TRBJ2-3; the D gene is possibly TRBD2 (6 bases). The CDR3 spans 17 residues. V lost 0 bases and J lost 2, with 16 bases in between. From germline, CDR1 is SGHRS and CDR2 YFSETQ. In DNA, the CDR3 is TGCGCCAGCAGCTTGGCCCGGGGGAGGTCTTCCACAGATACGCAGTATTTT. It translates to CASSLARGRSSTDTQYF.

The gene calls are TRBV6-5 and TRBJ2-7; the D gene is possibly TRBD2 (5 bases). The V end lost 5 bases, the J end lost 6 bases, and 14 bases lay between the germline ends. The CDR3 runs 13 residues. CDR1 and CDR2 from the germline V gene are MNHEY and SVGAGI. In DNA, the CDR3 is TGTGCCAGCAGTCGCCCGGCGAGGGTCGAGCAGTACTTC. Encoded protein: CASSRPARVEQYF.

This chain links TRBV18 with TRBJ2-3, with D maybe TRBD2 (7 bases). This CDR3 is 15 amino acids long. Trimming took 5 bases from V and 3 from J, leaving 15 bases between them. Germline CDR1 KGHSH, CDR2 LQKENI. The CDR3 bases are TGTGCCAGCTCAGTCCTCGGGGGGCTGACAGATACGCAGTATTTT. Encoded protein: CASSVLGGLTDTQYF.

This clone was detected only once. This chain connects TRBV18 to TRBJ1-1; the D is unclear. V lost 2 bases and J 1 base, leaving 11 bases between the germline ends. This CDR3 contains 15 residues. Germline lookup yields CDR1 KGHSH and CDR2 LQKENI. The CDR3 protein is CASSPNSGENTEAFF. The CDR3 DNA sequence: TGTGCCAGCTCACCAAACTCCGGGGAGAACACTGAAGCTTTCTTT. Full variable domain (remainder filled in from reference TRBV18 and TRBJ1-1): NAGVMQNPRHLVRRRGQEARLRCSPMKGHSHVYWYRQLPEEGLKFMVYLQKENIIDESGMPKERFSAEFPKEGPSILRIQQVVRGDSAAYFCASSPNSGENTEAFFGQGTRLTVV.

The chain links TRBV5-1 to TRBJ1-1, with 7 bases lining up with TRBD1. CDR3 length: 16 amino acids. Per the germline V gene, CDR1 is SGHRS and CDR2 is YFSETQ. J was trimmed by 5 bases and V by 4 bases; bases with no gene match: 14. The CDR3 sequence is CASSPQLTGVGTEAFF. The CDR3 DNA reads as TGCGCCAGCAGCCCCCAGCTTACAGGGGTAGGTACTGAAGCTTTCTTT.

The chain recombines TRBV12-3 or TRBV12-4 with TRBJ1-1, with D uncertain. V was shortened by 6 bases and J by 0 bases, with 5 bases between the two germline ends. The CDR3 consists of 12 residues. The DNA of the CDR3 is TGTGCCAGCAGGAGGTTGAACACTGAAGCTTTCTTT. Translating it yields CASRRLNTEAFF.

The chain uses TRBV19 and TRBJ1-5; 9 positions match TRBD1. In germline, CDR1 is LNHDA, CDR2 SQIVND (reference sequence). The CDR3 contains 17 residues. After removal of 7 bases from V and 2 bases from J, the junction contained 12 bases not matched to a gene. In DNA form, the CDR3 reads TGTGCCAGTACTCGAGTCGGGACAGGGTCTCGCAATCAGCCCCAGCATTTT. Amino acid sequence: CASTRVGTGSRNQPQHF.

The gene calls are TRBV24-1 and TRBJ2-7, with D possibly matching TRBD2 (6 bases). The germline V gene encodes CDR1 KGHDR and CDR2 SFDVKD. The CDR3 has 16 residues. With 2 bases removed from V and 1 base from J, the gap between germline ends came to 14 bases. The CDR3 DNA follows: TGTGCCACCAGTGATTCTCGACTAGGGATTTCCTACGAGCAGTACTTC. Translating gives CATSDSRLGISYEQYF.

The V call is TRBV20-1, the J call TRBJ2-5; 8 bases map to TRBD2. This CDR3 spans 15 amino acids. Germline V gene lookup returns CDR1 DFQATT and CDR2 SNEGSKA (reference sequence). Trimming at V came to 3 bases and at J to 0 bases, leaving 6 bases not matched to a gene. CDR3 region: CSASLSGGDQETQYF. The CDR3 DNA reads as TGCAGTGCTAGTCTCAGCGGGGGAGACCAAGAGACCCAGTACTTC.

The chain couples TRBV28 to TRBJ2-1; TRBD2 matches 10 bases. Looked up from germline, CDR1 is MDHEN and CDR2 is SYDVKM. The V and J ends lost 2 bases and 0 bases, in that order; junction bases with no gene match: 1. This CDR3 has 16 residues. The CDR3 DNA reads as TGTGCCAGCAGTTTAAGCGGGGGGGGCTCCTACAATGAGCAGTTCTTC. Protein: CASSLSGGGSYNEQFF.

In DNA, the CDR3 is TGCGCCAGCAGCCGGCAGGGACAGACCACAGATACGCAGTATTTT. Its protein product is CASSRQGQTTDTQYF. This chain joins TRBV5-1 and TRBJ2-3; 7 bases fit TRBD1. Germline loops: CDR1 SGHRS, CDR2 YFSETQ. This CDR3 is built from 15 residues. V trimming: 4 bases; J trimming: 2 bases; junction bases outside the gene matches: 7.

The rearrangement uses TRBV9 and TRBJ1-3; D possibly corresponds to TRBD1 (5 bases). CDR1 and CDR2 (germline): SGDLS, YYNGEE. The V and J ends lost 0 bases and 4 bases respectively, with 17 bases between them. The CDR3 is made up of 17 amino acids. CDR3 bases: TGTGCCAGCAGCGTAGCTACCCCGGGGGAAGCAGGAAACACCATATATTTT. Amino acids: CASSVATPGEAGNTIYF.

Notes on this clone: Germline and junction disagree at one end, which may indicate a read error. The gene calls are TRBV7-7 and TRBJ1-2; tentatively, D is TRBD1 (5 bases). The germline V gene has CDR1 SSHAT and CDR2 FNYEAQ (reference sequence). There are 18 residues in the CDR3. CDR3 region: CASSLGVPNYEGYYGYTF. The CDR3 coding sequence is TGTGCTAGCAGCCTAGGGGTCCCCAACTATGAAGGCTACTATGGCTACACCTTC.

This chain connects TRBV28 to TRBJ2-1, with D tentatively TRBD1 (5 bases). V lost 4 bases, J lost 1 base, and 14 bases lay in between. Germline CDR1 and CDR2: MDHEN and SYDVKM. The CDR3 totals 16 residues. The CDR3 sequence: CASSSTLQVSYNEQFF. As DNA, the CDR3 is TGTGCCAGCAGTTCCACACTACAGGTTTCCTACAATGAGCAGTTCTTC.

This sequence joins TRBV7-2 and TRBJ1-1, with TRBD1 matching 9 bases. The J segment lost 5 bases and the V segment lost 5 bases, leaving 6 bases of the junction unmatched. The CDR3 is 14 residues long. Looked up from germline, CDR1 is SGHTA and CDR2 is FQGNSA. This CDR3 is CASSADRGWTEAFF. In DNA, the CDR3 is TGTGCCAGCAGCGCAGACAGGGGGTGGACTGAAGCTTTCTTT. The full variable domain, with the rest looked up from reference TRBV7-2 and TRBJ1-1, is GAGVSQSPSNKVTEKGKDVELRCDPISGHTALYWYRQSLGQGLEFLIYFQGNSAPDKSGLPSDRFSAERTGGSVSTLTIQRTQQEDSAVYLCASSADRGWTEAFFGQGTRLTVV.

V usage is TRBV5-1 and J usage is TRBJ1-4; D possibly corresponds to TRBD1 (5 bases). Trimming pared 5 bases from V and 7 bases from J, leaving 12 bases between. The CDR3 has 13 residues. Germline CDR1 reads SGHRS; CDR2 reads YFSETQ. The CDR3 sequence: CASSPDSVEKLFF. DNA for the CDR3: TGCGCCAGCAGTCCCGACAGCGTTGAAAAACTGTTTTTT. Based on the CDR3 plus reference TRBV5-1 and TRBJ1-4, the full variable domain is KAGVTQTPRYLIKTRGQQVTLSCSPISGHRSVSWYQQTPGQGLQFLFEYFSETQRNKGNFPGRFSGRQFSNSRSEMNVSTLELGDSALYLCASSPDSVEKLFFGSGTQLSVL.